These 10 T cell receptor beta chains originate from one sample sequenced in a study of shared clonotypes between healthy human individuals. The data were produced by immunoSEQ multiplex PCR, yet TCRdb's version contains in-frame clones alone and is incomplete. This sample has around 2.5 million clones, with over 85% found just once. Specimen: naive CD4+ T cells from PBMCs. As to subset: CD45RA+ positively selected. These receptors were taken from a man younger than 30 in good health. Some clones in this sample may be carry-over from other donors' samples.

The chain joins TRBV5-1 to TRBJ1-2; D call uncertain. This CDR3 spans 15 amino acids. V lost 4 bases and J lost 3, with 16 bases in between. Germline CDR1 is SGHRS and CDR2 is YFSETQ. The CDR3 coding sequence is TGCGCCAGCAGCCGAGGGCTGGGGTTGGACTATGGCTACACCTTC. It encodes CASSRGLGLDYGYTF.

The V call is TRBV7-8, the J call TRBJ2-3, with TRBD2 matching 7 bases. V lost 5 bases, J lost 1 base, and 9 bases stayed unmatched. Looked up from germline, CDR1 is SGHVS and CDR2 is FQNEAQ. This CDR3 spans 16 amino acids. The CDR3 coding sequence is TGTGCCAGCAGCCCCCGAGGGAGGGATCGCACAGATACGCAGTATTTT. Translation: CASSPRGRDRTDTQYF.

V is TRBV5-1 and J is TRBJ2-5; D is possibly TRBD1 (5 bases). This CDR3 spans 14 amino acids. V lost 3 bases and J 4 bases, leaving 13 bases between the germline ends. Germline CDR1 reads SGHRS; CDR2 reads YFSETQ. CDR3 nucleotide sequence: TGCGCCAGCAGCTCACAGGCTATGCTAGAGACCCAGTACTTC. It encodes CASSSQAMLETQYF.

The chain combines TRBV6-6 with TRBJ2-5; D is unresolved. Germline CDR1 reads MNHNY; CDR2 reads SVGAGI (reference sequence). The CDR3 totals 13 residues. Trimming removed 6 bases from V and 3 bases from J, with 11 bases in between. CDR3 in amino acids: CASRVRGEETQYF. CDR3 sequence (DNA): TGTGCCAGCAGAGTTCGTGGAGAAGAGACCCAGTACTTC.

For this clone: The sample has other DNA sequences that encode this CDR3 too. The V call is TRBV5-1, the J call TRBJ2-7; tentatively, D is TRBD1 (6 bases). The CDR3 consists of 13 residues. Germline V gene lookup returns CDR1 SGHRS and CDR2 YFSETQ. Between the trimmed V and J ends, which lost 5 bases and 1 base, there was a span of 10 bases. The CDR3 bases are TGCGCCAGCAGTCCCCAGGGGTCCTACGAGCAGTACTTC. This gives the protein CASSPQGSYEQYF.

This chain uses TRBV11-3 with TRBJ2-7; D ambiguous. V was clipped by 3 bases and J by 0 bases, with 6 bases between them. Germline-derived CDR1 and CDR2 are SGHNT and YENEEA. The CDR3 sequence is 13 residues long. This CDR3 is CASSFEASYEQYF. CDR3 nucleotides: TGTGCCAGCAGCTTTGAGGCCTCCTACGAGCAGTACTTC.

This clone was found once. The rearrangement uses TRBV7-7 and TRBJ2-1; perhaps D is TRBD1 or TRBD2 (5 bases each). CDR3 length: 13 amino acids. The germline V gene encodes CDR1 SSHAT and CDR2 FNYEAQ (reference sequence). V gave up 3 bases and J gave up 9 bases, with 12 bases separating them. The CDR3 sequence is CASSLGDVGEQFF. In DNA form, the CDR3 reads TGTGCCAGCAGCTTGGGGGACGTGGGTGAGCAGTTCTTC.

The chain links TRBV7-2 to TRBJ2-3; weak D call: TRBD1 (5 bases). Germline V gene data show CDR1 as SGHTA and CDR2 as FQGNSA. This CDR3 has 14 residues. Trimming removed 5 bases from V and 4 bases from J, with 13 bases in between. CDR3: CASSLQEHSDTQYF. The CDR3 DNA is TGTGCCAGCAGCCTACAGGAACACTCAGATACGCAGTATTTT.

The CDR3 loop is CASSPEEKRSTDTQYF. The CDR3 DNA reads as TGCGCCAGCAGCCCCGAGGAGAAGCGGAGCACAGATACGCAGTATTTT. The V gene is TRBV5-1, the J gene TRBJ2-3; tentative D call: TRBD2 (5 bases). Trimming removed 4 bases at V and 0 bases at J, with 15 bases between. CDR3 size: 16 residues. Per the germline V gene, CDR1 is SGHRS and CDR2 is YFSETQ.

The chain joins TRBV6-4 to TRBJ2-4; D is undetermined. The CDR3 has 16 amino acids. Trimming shortened V by 11 bases and J by 1 base, and 21 bases separated the two germline ends. Germline V gene lookup returns CDR1 MRHNA and CDR2 SNTAGT. CDR3 nucleotide sequence: TGTGCCTCTTCAAGGAAGTCCAGCATGGCCAAAAACATTCAGTACTTC. Its protein is CASSRKSSMAKNIQYF.